Presented here are 18 T cell receptor beta chains from one specimen sequenced in a study of response to subunit inactivated influenza vaccine. TCRdb ran MiXCR on the RT-PCR reads and lists one entry per CDR3 protein. The profile covers 450,000 to 500,000 distinct CDR3 sequences, with approximately 11% appearing a single time and about 12% taken by the ten largest. The sample was PBMCs from blood, taken roughly 46 days after vaccination. Every receptor here comes from a man aged 50 to 59 who received an inactivated influenza vaccine.

This clonotype was recorded at least ten times. This chain uses TRBV12-3 or TRBV12-4 with TRBJ2-1, with a weak D call TRBD2 (6 bases). This CDR3 comprises 22 residues. With 1 base removed from V and 0 bases from J, the gap between germline ends came to 28 bases. CDR3 sequence reads: CASSLGFSGGSESALSYNEQFF. CDR3 DNA: TGTGCCAGCAGTTTAGGATTTTCAGGAGGGAGTGAATCCGCTCTCTCCTACAATGAGCAGTTCTTC.

The rearrangement uses TRBV27 and TRBJ1-2, with TRBD1 matching 8 bases. CDR1 MNHEY and CDR2 SMNVEV come from the germline V gene (reference sequence). This CDR3 has 19 amino acids. Trimming took 5 bases from V and 3 from J; bases not matched to a gene: 20. The CDR3 spells CASSGTRTGGSDLYYGYTF. CDR3 nucleotides: TGTGCCAGCAGTGGAACCAGAACAGGGGGTAGCGATCTTTACTATGGCTACACCTTC.

This clonotype was observed a few times. The V call is TRBV7-8, the J call TRBJ1-2; unclear D gene. The CDR3 runs to 14 residues. Trimming removed 7 bases at V and 6 bases at J, with 18 bases between. Germline lookup yields CDR1 SGHVS and CDR2 FQNEAQ. The CDR3 nucleotides are TGTGCCAGCACCGTCCGAGGAGATGTGAATGGCTACACCTTC. Its translation: CASTVRGDVNGYTF.

This clonotype showed up just a few times. The rearrangement links TRBV7-2 to TRBJ2-7, with 11 bases identical to TRBD2. Per germline, CDR1 SGHTA and CDR2 FQGNSA. This CDR3 comprises 14 residues. Trimming cost V 7 bases and J 0 bases; bases outside gene matches: 2. The CDR3 bases are TGTGCCAGCAAAACTAGCGGGAGCTCCTACGAGCAGTACTTC. Translation: CASKTSGSSYEQYF. The full variable domain, completed using reference TRBV7-2 and TRBJ2-7, is GAGVSQSPSNKVTEKGKDVELRCDPISGHTALYWYRQSLGQGLEFLIYFQGNSAPDKSGLPSDRFSAERTGGSVSTLTIQRTQQEDSAVYLCASKTSGSSYEQYFGPGTRLTVT.

The chain has TRBV11-2 and TRBJ2-1; TRBD2 matches at 15 bases. Germline loops: CDR1 SGHAT, CDR2 FQNNGV. V was clipped by 4 bases and J by 2 bases; unmatched bases: 12. The CDR3 spans 20 residues. DNA of the CDR3: TGTGCCAGCAGCTACCCGGGACTAGCGGGAGGCCACCACGCCTACAATGAGCAGTTCTTC. Translated, it gives CASSYPGLAGGHHAYNEQFF. The whole variable domain, filled in from reference TRBV11-2 and TRBJ2-1, reads EAGVAQSPRYKIIEKRQSVAFWCNPISGHATLYWYQQILGQGPKLLIQFQNNGVVDDSQLPKDRFSAERLKGVDSTLKIQPAKLEDSAVYLCASSYPGLAGGHHAYNEQFFGPGTRLTVL.

The V and J genes are TRBV29-1 and TRBJ2-3; tentatively, D is TRBD1 (6 bases). V lost 4 bases and J lost 4, with 12 bases in between. The CDR3 has 13 amino acids. Germline-derived CDR1 and CDR2 are SQVTM and ANQGSEA. In DNA form, the CDR3 reads TGCAGCGTTGTTTTACAGGGACCAGATACGCAGTATTTT. Encoded protein: CSVVLQGPDTQYF.

The V gene is TRBV27, the J gene TRBJ2-5; the D gene is possibly TRBD2 (6 bases). CDR1 and CDR2 (germline): MNHEY, SMNVEV (reference sequence). The V gene lost 0 bases and the J gene lost 4 bases, with 12 bases spanning the gap. The CDR3 totals 15 residues. DNA of the CDR3: TGTGCCAGCAGTTTATCGGGACTGTTCGTAGAGACCCAGTACTTC. Translating it yields CASSLSGLFVETQYF.

This clonotype has just a few counts. Written as DNA, the CDR3 is TGTGCCAGCAGCCAAGGGACTAGCAATCAGCCCCAGCATTTT. It is translated as CASSQGTSNQPQHF. The chain combines TRBV3-1 with TRBJ1-5; D not certain. Germline values: CDR1 LGHDT, CDR2 YNNKEL (reference sequence). V lost 1 base and J lost 0, with 4 bases in between. This CDR3 is built from 14 residues.

There are a few counts of this clonotype. V and J are TRBV12-3 or TRBV12-4 and TRBJ2-7, with 7 bases lining up with TRBD2. After removal of 0 bases from V and 3 bases from J, the junction contained 14 bases not matched to a gene. The CDR3 is 18 amino acids. The CDR3 region has the DNA TGTGCCAGCAGTTTAGCGCTTACTCTGGCGGGAGCGGTCTACGAGCAGTACTTC. Translated, it gives CASSLALTLAGAVYEQYF.

This chain uses TRBV6-5 with TRBJ1-5, with D tentatively TRBD1 (6 bases). The CDR3 totals 16 residues. V shed 2 bases and J shed 7 bases, with 18 bases lying between them. Germline V gene lookup returns CDR1 MNHEY and CDR2 SVGAGI. The CDR3 nucleotides read TGTGCCAGCAGTTACGCTGGATTAGGGGGGGCGCAGCCCCAGCATTTT. Protein: CASSYAGLGGAQPQHF.

In this sample, this clonotype is medium-sized. The junction does not match germline at one end; this may be a read error. The V gene is TRBV5-1, the J gene TRBJ2-3; 8 nucleotides agree with TRBD1. This CDR3 is 15 amino acids long. Germline loops: CDR1 SGHRS, CDR2 YFSETQ. The CDR3 spells CASSLGQGAADTQYF. In DNA, the CDR3 is TGTGCCAGCAGCTTGGGCCAGGGGGCCGCAGATACGCAGTATTTT.

This clonotype was counted a few times. CDR3 region: CASSDPTSGEYNEQFF. The CDR3 nucleotides read TGCGCCAGCAGTGACCCCACTAGCGGGGAGTACAATGAGCAGTTCTTC. This chain connects TRBV10-1 to TRBJ2-1; TRBD2 aligns across 10 bases. J lost 4 bases, V lost 3 bases, and 6 bases had no gene match. There are 16 residues in the CDR3. Germline V gene lookup returns CDR1 WNHNN and CDR2 SYGVQD (reference sequence).

This clonotype was detected a few times. CDR3 bases: TGTGCCAGCGGTCTTGGAGGGCCGAACACCGGGGAGCTGTTTTTT. Its translation is CASGLGGPNTGELFF. The chain recombines TRBV7-9 with TRBJ2-2; tentatively, D is TRBD2 (6 bases). This CDR3 is 15 amino acids long. The V end lost 8 bases, the J end lost 0 bases, and 13 bases lay between the germline ends. CDR1 and CDR2 (germline): SEHNR, FQNEAQ (reference sequence).

This clonotype turned up a few times. The chain recombines TRBV12-3 or TRBV12-4 with TRBJ2-3, with TRBD2 matching 12 bases. The CDR3 spans 16 residues. V shed 6 bases and J 4 bases; nucleotides not matched to a gene: 8. DNA for the CDR3: TGTGCCAGCAGCCGCCGGACTAGCGGGGCGGCAGATACGCAGTATTTT. It codes for CASSRRTSGAADTQYF.

This clonotype was observed a handful of times. The genes are TRBV5-1 and TRBJ1-1; D unresolved. Between the trimmed V and J ends, which lost 4 bases and 1 base, there was a span of 11 bases. Germline CDR1 and CDR2: SGHRS and YFSETQ. The CDR3 runs 14 residues. In DNA form, the CDR3 reads TGCGCCAGCAGCACGACAACTTCGAACACTGAAGCTTTCTTT. Residues: CASSTTTSNTEAFF. Combining the CDR3 with reference TRBV5-1 and TRBJ1-1 gives the whole variable domain KAGVTQTPRYLIKTRGQQVTLSCSPISGHRSVSWYQQTPGQGLQFLFEYFSETQRNKGNFPGRFSGRQFSNSRSEMNVSTLELGDSALYLCASSTTTSNTEAFFGQGTRLTVV.

The gene calls are TRBV11-2 and TRBJ1-4; 8 bases fit TRBD1. From germline, CDR1 is SGHAT and CDR2 FQNNGV. The CDR3 length is 14 residues. J lost 4 bases, V lost 5 bases, and 3 bases had no gene match. This chain's CDR3 is CASSRGQDNEKLFF. CDR3 in DNA: TGTGCCAGCAGCAGGGGACAGGATAATGAAAAACTGTTTTTT.

The V call is TRBV6-6, the J call TRBJ2-3; 7 nucleotides align to TRBD2. The germline V gene encodes CDR1 MNHNY and CDR2 SVGAGI (reference sequence). The ends lost 5 bases at V and 8 bases at J; junction bases unmatched: 4. The CDR3 has 12 amino acids. CDR3 nucleotide sequence: TGTGCCAGCAGTATCGTAGCGGGTACGCAGTATTTT. This sequence encodes CASSIVAGTQYF.

This clonotype has more than one count but fewer than ten. The CDR3 DNA is TGTGCCAGCAGCTTAACGGGGACAGACGAGCAGTACTTC. It codes for CASSLTGTDEQYF. The gene calls are TRBV7-9 and TRBJ2-7; TRBD1 agrees at 7 bases. After removal of 2 bases from V and 5 bases from J, the junction contained 3 bases not matched to a gene. The CDR3 has 13 amino acids. Looked up from germline, CDR1 is SEHNR and CDR2 is FQNEAQ (reference sequence).